These 21 T cell receptor beta chains were all obtained from the same sample, sequenced in a study of regulatory T cells in long-lasting Graves disease. Sequencing libraries for TCR beta were prepared with iRepertoire HTBI primers and Arm-PCR of CDR3 regions. TCRdb re-analysed the multiplex PCR reads in MiXCR, keeping a single row per CDR3 protein. The profile covers more than 300,000 distinct CDR3 sequences, with 20% to 25% appearing a single time and 28% taken by the ten largest. As to time point: persistent/refractory GD, antithyroid drugs over 5 years with positive TRAb. There was RNA extracted from PBMCs, and the TCR library was made from it. The source was peripheral blood mononuclear cells (PBMCs), collected when the disease was refractory, from a patient treated with antithyroid drugs. Receptors were obtained from a woman in her thirties or forties with Graves disease.

This chain joins TRBV7-9 and TRBJ2-1, with a weak D call TRBD2 (6 bases). Germline V gene sequence: CDR1 SEHNR, CDR2 FQNEAQ (reference sequence). The CDR3 is 13 amino acids. The V and J ends lost 5 bases and 6 bases respectively, with 11 bases between them. Written as DNA, the CDR3 is TGTGCCAGCAGCACCAGACTAGTCAATGAGCAGTTCTTC. Its translation is CASSTRLVNEQFF.

The rearrangement joins TRBV28 to TRBJ2-1, with 8 bases identical to TRBD2. V lost 5 bases, J lost 8 bases, and 14 bases stayed unmatched. CDR1 MDHEN and CDR2 SYDVKM come from the germline V gene. The CDR3 has 16 residues. The CDR3 DNA reads as TGTGCCAGCAGTAAGAGCGGGAGAATAGTCTTGGATGAGCAGTTCTTC. Translated: CASSKSGRIVLDEQFF.

The table lists this clonotype with many counts. The V and J genes are TRBV10-3 and TRBJ1-4; 7 bases map to TRBD1. Per the germline V gene, CDR1 is ENHRY and CDR2 is SYGVKD. V shed 2 bases, J shed 2 bases, and the junction held 2 bases outside the gene matches. This CDR3 contains 15 residues. In nucleotides, the CDR3 is TGTGCCATCAGTGAGCCGGGACAGACTAATGAAAAACTGTTTTTT. This gives the protein CAISEPGQTNEKLFF.

This clonotype was found a few times. V usage is TRBV5-1 and J usage is TRBJ1-1; 7 bases align to TRBD1. V lost 4 bases and J lost 7; bases outside the gene matches: 16. In germline, CDR1 is SGHRS, CDR2 YFSETQ. The length of the CDR3 is 16 residues. DNA for the CDR3: TGCGCCAGCAGCCGGAGTCCGTCGACAGGGTTGGATGAAGCTTTCTTT. It is translated as CASSRSPSTGLDEAFF.

This clonotype was detected ten times or more. This chain links TRBV12-3 or TRBV12-4 with TRBJ2-7; D is undetermined. The CDR3 covers 16 residues. V was shortened by 2 bases and J by 0 bases, with 14 bases between the two germline ends. The CDR3 region has the DNA TGTGCCAGCAGTTTACGGGTTCAACAGAGCTCCTACGAGCAGTACTTC. Residues: CASSLRVQQSSYEQYF.

Worth noting for this clonotype: This may stem from a read error, because a much larger clone lies one nucleotide away. This chain joins TRBV7-3 and TRBJ2-2; 8 positions agree with TRBD2. The V and J ends lost 8 bases and 6 bases, in that order; junction bases with no gene match: 14. Looked up from germline, CDR1 is SGHTA and CDR2 is FQGTGA. The CDR3 contains 16 residues. The CDR3 nucleotides are TGTGCCAGCGGCCCATGGGGACTAGGGGGATCCGGGGAGCTGTTTTTT. Its translation is CASGPWGLGGSGELFF.

This clonotype has at least ten counts. This chain connects TRBV28 to TRBJ2-4, with D unresolved. Germline loops: CDR1 MDHEN, CDR2 SYDVKM. V dropped 2 bases and J dropped 2 bases, with 10 bases sitting between them. The CDR3 covers 15 residues. CDR3 bases: TGTGCCAGCAGTTTACCTCCAGCTACCAAAAACATTCAGTACTTC. As protein: CASSLPPATKNIQYF.

The rearrangement links TRBV9 to TRBJ1-1; D is possibly TRBD1 (5 bases). Germline V CDR1 and CDR2: SGDLS, YYNGEE. V lost 0 bases and J 1 base, leaving 7 bases between the germline ends. The CDR3 runs 14 residues. DNA of the CDR3: TGTGCCAGCAGCGTAGACGGGGGGAACACTGAAGCTTTCTTT. Translated: CASSVDGGNTEAFF.

This clonotype has a handful of counts. The gene calls are TRBV20-1 and TRBJ2-3; unclear D gene. V was pared by 1 base and J by 2 bases, with 10 bases between. The CDR3 has 14 residues. In germline, CDR1 is DFQATT, CDR2 SNEGSKA (reference sequence). CDR3 residues: CSARGLLFTDTQYF. As DNA, the CDR3 is TGCAGTGCTAGAGGCCTCCTATTCACAGATACGCAGTATTTT.

Remarks on this clonotype: A junction boundary mismatches the germline segment, possibly from a read error. The rearrangement joins TRBV3-1 to TRBJ2-7; 12 nucleotides align to TRBD2. Germline CDR1 is LGHDT and CDR2 is YNNKEL (reference sequence). This CDR3 is 15 amino acids long. The CDR3 loop is CAGSRLAGVAYEQYF. As DNA, the CDR3 is TGTGCCGGCAGCCGACTAGCGGGAGTGGCCTACGAGCAGTACTTC.

The chain links TRBV10-3 to TRBJ2-3, with a tentative D call TRBD2 (6 bases). CDR1 and CDR2 from the germline V gene are ENHRY and SYGVKD. This CDR3 spans 15 amino acids. The V gene lost 0 bases and the J gene lost 3 bases, with 10 bases spanning the gap. CDR3 nucleotide sequence: TGTGCCATCAGTGAGTCTCCGGGAGTAACAGATACGCAGTATTTT. Protein product: CAISESPGVTDTQYF.

This clonotype was counted ten times or more. CDR3 residues: CASLYSGELFF. In DNA form, the CDR3 reads TGTGCCAGCTTGTACTCCGGGGAGCTGTTTTTT. The rearrangement joins TRBV12-3 or TRBV12-4 to TRBJ2-2; the D is unclear. The CDR3 runs 11 residues. V was cut by 8 bases and J by 6 bases, with 7 bases left in between.

This clonotype was detected ten times or more. V and J are TRBV2 and TRBJ2-5; TRBD1 matches 10 bases. J gave up 5 bases and V 6 bases, and 9 bases lay outside the gene matches. The CDR3 has 15 residues. Germline V gives CDR1 SNHLY, CDR2 FYNNEI. The CDR3 protein is CASRNDRGRRETQYF. Written as DNA, the CDR3 is TGTGCCAGCAGAAACGACAGGGGGCGAAGGGAGACCCAGTACTTC.

The table lists this clonotype with a few counts. J is TRBJ2-5 and V is TRBV30; the match to TRBD1 covers 8 bases. From germline, CDR1 is GTSNPN and CDR2 SVGIG (reference sequence). Trimming cost V 5 bases and J 1 base; bases outside gene matches: 3. The CDR3 is 13 residues long. The DNA for the CDR3 is TGTGCCTGGGCAACAGGGGGCCAAGAGACCCAGTACTTC. Translating it yields CAWATGGQETQYF.

This clonotype was detected many times. This chain joins TRBV27 and TRBJ2-7, with TRBD1 matching 7 bases. Unmatched junction bases numbered 8, after V lost 5 bases and J lost 7 bases. The CDR3 loop spans 13 amino acids. CDR1 is MNHEY and CDR2 is SMNVEV in the germline V gene (reference sequence). As DNA, the CDR3 is TGTGCCAGCAGTCTCACAGGGGTTCGTGAGCAGTACTTC. Amino acid sequence: CASSLTGVREQYF.

In this sample, this clonotype turned up a few times. The chain recombines TRBV12-3 or TRBV12-4 with TRBJ2-4, with TRBD1 matching 10 bases. This CDR3 has 13 residues. The V and J ends lost 4 bases and 8 bases, in that order; junction bases with no gene match: 2. CDR3 bases: TGTGCCAGCAGTTCCGGGACAGGGGACATTCAGTACTTC. Its translation: CASSSGTGDIQYF.

The V and J genes are TRBV28 and TRBJ2-7; D might be TRBD2 (5 bases). Trimming removed 5 bases from V and 2 bases from J, with 13 bases in between. CDR1 and CDR2 (germline): MDHEN, SYDVKM. This CDR3 is 14 amino acids long. The CDR3 is CASSMGGPAYEQYF. The CDR3 nucleotides are TGTGCCAGCAGTATGGGCGGGCCTGCCTACGAGCAGTACTTC.

This clonotype occurred many times. The chain joins TRBV7-2 to TRBJ1-1; no clear D gene. CDR3 length equals 13 residues. Trimming took 4 bases from V and 1 from J, leaving 7 bases between them. Germline V CDR1 and CDR2: SGHTA, FQGNSA. CDR3 bases: TGTGCCAGCAGCTCAGCGACGAACACTGAAGCTTTCTTT. Protein: CASSSATNTEAFF.

As regards this clonotype: At one end the junction does not follow the germline gene, possibly because of a read error. The chain carries TRBV7-9 and TRBJ2-2; D is tentatively TRBD1 or TRBD2 (5 bases each). This CDR3 has 16 amino acids. Per the germline V gene, CDR1 is SEHNR and CDR2 is FQNEAQ (reference sequence). This CDR3 is CASRPTGPLNTGKLFF. Here the CDR3 DNA reads TGTGCCAGCCGTCCGACGGGGCCATTGAACACCGGGAAGCTGTTTTTT. Full variable domain (rest looked up from reference TRBV7-9 and TRBJ2-2): DTGVSQNPRHKITKRGQNVTFRCDPISEHNRLYWYRQTLGQGPEFLTYFQNEAQLEKSRLLSDRFSAERPKGSFSTLEIQRTEQGDSAMYLCASRPTGPLNTGKLFFGEGSRLTVL.

This clonotype was counted many times. V usage is TRBV7-2 and J usage is TRBJ2-7, with D tentatively TRBD1 or TRBD2 (5 bases each). The CDR3 runs 15 residues. Germline V lookup: CDR1 SGHTA, CDR2 FQGNSA. V lost 0 bases and J lost 1, with 10 bases in between. The CDR3 loop reads CASSLAGVISYEQYF. CDR3 bases: TGTGCCAGCAGCTTAGCGGGGGTAATTTCCTACGAGCAGTACTTC.

This clonotype was counted only a few times. The chain joins TRBV11-2 to TRBJ2-4; no firm D call. Trimming took off 4 bases at V and 0 bases at J, with 13 bases between the two ends. Per germline, CDR1 SGHAT and CDR2 FQNNGV. The CDR3 totals 16 residues. The CDR3 loop reads CASSSVRSRAKNIQYF. The CDR3 nucleotides read TGTGCCAGCAGCTCGGTTAGGTCCAGAGCCAAAAACATTCAGTACTTC.